This T cell receptor (beta chain) stems from a study of OX40 agonist ivuxolimab in advanced cancers. This clone was found a few times. Its antigen remains unknown. This sample includes further DNA sequences coding for the same CDR3. The study's findings and limits: Some nonresponders also had low normalized T-cell clonal expansion.

Germline V lookup: CDR1 SGHTA, CDR2 FQGNSA. The CDR3 contains 17 residues. V gave up 2 bases and J gave up 5 bases; unmatched junction bases: 10. Profiling relied on immunoSEQ multiplex PCR, and the TCRdb table lists in-frame clones only, not all of them. Among some 96,000 clones, approximately 80% were seen once, and the ten largest hold roughly 1.5%. The sequencing used CD4+ or CD8+ T cells sorted from blood, collected in a trial of the OX40 agonist ivuxolimab. This chain joins TRBV7-2 and TRBJ2-7; 12 bases are a match to TRBD1. The source of this sequence is an adult with an advanced solid tumor such as melanoma, head and neck, liver or kidney cancer. The CDR3 DNA sequence: TGTGCCAGCAGCTTAACCCCCGGGACAGGGGGCCAGAACGAGCAGTACTTC. Its protein product is CASSLTPGTGGQNEQYF.